This paragraph reports one T cell receptor (beta chain). At one end, the junction sequence differs from germline, possibly due to a read error. The data were taken from a study of blood T cell repertoires in COVID-19. Study background: The United States, Italy and Spain were the sources of the acute and convalescent COVID-19 samples. Sample material is recorded as cDNA or gDNA derived from T cells, B-cell-depleted T cells, or PBMCs.

In the original workflow: Counts of nucleated cells, estimated from reference gene primer amplification, were obtained. Data came from immunoSEQ multiplex PCR; TCRdb stores just in-frame clones and leaves some out. That table furnishes V, J and clone size, whereas the DNA furnished D and trimming. The data hold under 150,000 clones, with 84% observed a single time. Looked up from germline, CDR1 is SGHTA and CDR2 is FQGNSA. The CDR3 sequence is 12 residues long. The chain combines TRBV7-2 with TRBJ2-2, with 7 nucleotides matching TRBD2. The receptor comes from a human donor in a cohort sampled during active COVID-19. Specimen: peripheral blood. CDR3 amino acids: CASSLRAGDLFF. In nucleotides, the CDR3 is TGTGCCAGCAGCTTAAGGGCGGGGGATCTGTTTTTT.